This T cell receptor beta chain was retrieved from a study of long-term antiretroviral therapy in people with HIV. Study observations and caveats: Compared with controls, HIV repertoires showed narrower CDR3 length ranges.

Samples were assayed with immunoSEQ v3.0 at survey level. Sequencing of each sample targeted about 40,000-50,000 T-cell genomes. Assay used: immunoSEQ multiplex PCR; TCRdb lists only in-frame clones, some missing. The sample yields 25,000 to 35,000 clones, roughly 80% seen once. The V end was cut by 5 bases, the J end by 4 bases, with 11 bases between. Germline CDR1 is SEHNR and CDR2 is FQNEAQ (reference sequence). CDR3 size: 13 residues. This clone was counted between two and nine times. What it recognizes is unknown. The TCR comes from a man aged 50-59 years with HIV. The material sequenced was unsorted PBMCs, taken 2.9 years after starting antiretroviral therapy. This rearrangement joins TRBV7-9 to TRBJ2-5; perhaps TRBD2 as D (5 bases). DNA for the CDR3: TGTGCCAGCAGCCTAAACGAGGGAGAGACCCAGTACTTC. Protein product: CASSLNEGETQYF.